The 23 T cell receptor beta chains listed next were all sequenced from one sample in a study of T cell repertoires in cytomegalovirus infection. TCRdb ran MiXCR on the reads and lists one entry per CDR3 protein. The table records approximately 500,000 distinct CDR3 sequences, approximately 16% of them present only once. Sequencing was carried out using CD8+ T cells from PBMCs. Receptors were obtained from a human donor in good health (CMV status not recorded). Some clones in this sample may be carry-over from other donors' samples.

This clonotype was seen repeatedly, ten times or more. DNA of the CDR3: TGTGCCAGCAGTCCCCCCGGGACTAGCGGAGGTCTAGCAGGGGAGCAGTACTTC. Amino acids: CASSPPGTSGGLAGEQYF. This chain connects TRBV12-3 or TRBV12-4 to TRBJ2-7, with 11 bases matching TRBD2. The CDR3 is 18 amino acids. V lost 5 bases and J lost 7; bases outside the gene matches: 19.

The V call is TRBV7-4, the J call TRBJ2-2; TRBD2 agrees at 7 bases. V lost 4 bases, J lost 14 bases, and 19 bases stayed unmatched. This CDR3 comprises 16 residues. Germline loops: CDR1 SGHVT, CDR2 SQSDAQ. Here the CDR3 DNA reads TGTGCCAGCAGCTCCCGGACTAGTTCAAACACCGGGGTTCTGTTTTTT. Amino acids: CASSSRTSSNTGVLFF. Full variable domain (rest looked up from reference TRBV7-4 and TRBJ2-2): GAGVSQSPRYKVAKRGRDVALRCDSISGHVTLYWYRQTLGQGSEVLTYSQSDAQRDKSGRPSGRFSAERPERSVSTLKIQRTEQGDSAVYLCASSSRTSSNTGVLFFGEGSRLTVL.

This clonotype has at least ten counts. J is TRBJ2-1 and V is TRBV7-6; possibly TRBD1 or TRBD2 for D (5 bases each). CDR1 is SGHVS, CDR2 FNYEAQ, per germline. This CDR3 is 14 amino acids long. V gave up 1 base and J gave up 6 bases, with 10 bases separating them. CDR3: CASSLDGTSNEQFF. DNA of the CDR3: TGTGCCAGCAGCTTAGATGGGACGTCCAATGAGCAGTTCTTC.

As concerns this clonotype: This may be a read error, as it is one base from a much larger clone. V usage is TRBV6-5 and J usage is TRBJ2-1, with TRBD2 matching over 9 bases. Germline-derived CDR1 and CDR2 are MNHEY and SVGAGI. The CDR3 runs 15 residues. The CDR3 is CASRYSERGASEQFF. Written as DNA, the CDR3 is TGTGCCAGCCGTTACTCGGAGCGGGGGGCCAGTGAGCAGTTCTTC.

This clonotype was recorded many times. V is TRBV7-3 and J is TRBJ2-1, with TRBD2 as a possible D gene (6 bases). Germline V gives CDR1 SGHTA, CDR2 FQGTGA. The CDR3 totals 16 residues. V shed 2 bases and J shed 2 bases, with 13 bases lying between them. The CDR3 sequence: CASSLDGSGPYNEQFF. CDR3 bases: TGTGCCAGCAGCTTAGACGGGAGCGGCCCCTACAATGAGCAGTTCTTC.

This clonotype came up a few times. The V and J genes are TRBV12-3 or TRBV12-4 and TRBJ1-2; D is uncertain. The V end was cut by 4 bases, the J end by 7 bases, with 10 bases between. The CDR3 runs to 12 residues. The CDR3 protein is CASSSVSVGYTF. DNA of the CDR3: TGTGCCAGCAGTTCGGTCTCGGTTGGCTACACCTTC.

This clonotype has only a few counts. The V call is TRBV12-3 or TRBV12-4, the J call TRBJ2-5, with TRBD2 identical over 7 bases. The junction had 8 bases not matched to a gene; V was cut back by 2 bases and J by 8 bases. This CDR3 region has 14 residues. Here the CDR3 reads CASSLLVGRATQYF. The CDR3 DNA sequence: TGTGCCAGCAGTTTACTGGTGGGGAGGGCTACCCAGTACTTC.

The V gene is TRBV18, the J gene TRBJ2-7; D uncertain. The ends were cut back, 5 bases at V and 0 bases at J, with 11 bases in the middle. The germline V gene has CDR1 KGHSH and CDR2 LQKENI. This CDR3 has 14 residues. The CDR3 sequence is CASSLRLSSYEQYF. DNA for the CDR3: TGTGCCAGCTCATTACGACTCAGCTCCTACGAGCAGTACTTC.

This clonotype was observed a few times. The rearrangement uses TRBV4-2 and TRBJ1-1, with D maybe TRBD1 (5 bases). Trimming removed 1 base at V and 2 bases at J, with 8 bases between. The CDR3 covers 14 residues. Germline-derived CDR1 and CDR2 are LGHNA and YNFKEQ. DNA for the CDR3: TGTGCCAGCAGCCAAGTCGGACAAAACACTGAAGCTTTCTTT. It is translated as CASSQVGQNTEAFF.

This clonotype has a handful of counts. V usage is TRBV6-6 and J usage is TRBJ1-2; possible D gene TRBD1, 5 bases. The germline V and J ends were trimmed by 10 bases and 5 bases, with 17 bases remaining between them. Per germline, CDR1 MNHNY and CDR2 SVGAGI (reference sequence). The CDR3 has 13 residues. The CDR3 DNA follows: TGTGCCACCTCCGGGGGTAACGGGTATGGCTACACCTTC. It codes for CATSGGNGYGYTF.

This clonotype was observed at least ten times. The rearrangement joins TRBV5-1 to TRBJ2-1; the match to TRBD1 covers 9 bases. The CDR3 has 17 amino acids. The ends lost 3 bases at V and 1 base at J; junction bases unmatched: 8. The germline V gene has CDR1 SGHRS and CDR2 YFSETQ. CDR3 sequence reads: CASSSRLDRGSYNEQFF. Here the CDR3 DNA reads TGCGCCAGCAGCTCCCGGCTTGACAGGGGGTCCTACAATGAGCAGTTCTTC.

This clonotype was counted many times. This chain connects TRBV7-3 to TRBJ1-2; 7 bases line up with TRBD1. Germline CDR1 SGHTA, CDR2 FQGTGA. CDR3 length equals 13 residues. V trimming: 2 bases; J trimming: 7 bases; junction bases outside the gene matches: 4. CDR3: CASSLGDRSGYTF. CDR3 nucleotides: TGTGCCAGCAGCTTAGGGGACAGAAGTGGCTACACCTTC.

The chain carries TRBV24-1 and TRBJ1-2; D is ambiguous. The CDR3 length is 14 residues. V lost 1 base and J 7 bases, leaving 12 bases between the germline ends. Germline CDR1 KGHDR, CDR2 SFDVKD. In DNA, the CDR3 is TGTGCCACCAGTGATTTATCCCCCTGCATTGGCTACACCTTC. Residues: CATSDLSPCIGYTF.

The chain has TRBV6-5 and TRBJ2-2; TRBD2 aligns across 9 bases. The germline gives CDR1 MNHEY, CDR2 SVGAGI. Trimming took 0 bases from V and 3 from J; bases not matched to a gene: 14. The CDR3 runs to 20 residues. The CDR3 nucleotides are TGTGCCAGCAGTTACTCACAGGAAGGGTGGCTAGCGGGGTACACCGGGGAGCTGTTTTTT. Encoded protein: CASSYSQEGWLAGYTGELFF.

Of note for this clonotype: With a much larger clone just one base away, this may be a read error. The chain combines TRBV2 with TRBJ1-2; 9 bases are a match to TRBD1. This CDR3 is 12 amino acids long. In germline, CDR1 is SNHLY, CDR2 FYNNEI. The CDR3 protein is CARHRGRDGSTF. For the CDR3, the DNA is TGTGCCAGACACAGGGGGCGCGATGGCTCCACCTTC.

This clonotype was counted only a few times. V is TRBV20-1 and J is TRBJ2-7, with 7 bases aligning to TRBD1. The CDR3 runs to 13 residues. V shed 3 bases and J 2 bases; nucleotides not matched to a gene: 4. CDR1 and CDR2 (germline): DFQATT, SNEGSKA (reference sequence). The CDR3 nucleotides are TGCAGTGCTAGCACAGGGGTCGCCTACGAGCAGTACTTC. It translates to CSASTGVAYEQYF.

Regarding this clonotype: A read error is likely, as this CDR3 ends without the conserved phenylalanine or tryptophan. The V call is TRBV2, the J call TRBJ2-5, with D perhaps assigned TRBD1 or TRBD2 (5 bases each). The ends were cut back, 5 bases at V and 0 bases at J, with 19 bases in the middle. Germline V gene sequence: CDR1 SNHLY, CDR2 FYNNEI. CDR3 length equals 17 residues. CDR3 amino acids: CASSPTGAGPYQETQYL. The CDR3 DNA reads TGTGCCAGCAGTCCAACTGGGGCGGGCCCGTACCAAGAGACCCAGTACTTA.

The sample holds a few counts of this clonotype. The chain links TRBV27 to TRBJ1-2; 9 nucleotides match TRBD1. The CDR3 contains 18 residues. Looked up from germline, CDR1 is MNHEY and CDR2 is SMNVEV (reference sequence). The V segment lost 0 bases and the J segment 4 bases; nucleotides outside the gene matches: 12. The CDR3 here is CASSLSTTGGRFAYGYTF. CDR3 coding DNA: TGTGCCAGCAGTTTATCGACCACAGGGGGCAGGTTTGCCTATGGCTACACCTTC.

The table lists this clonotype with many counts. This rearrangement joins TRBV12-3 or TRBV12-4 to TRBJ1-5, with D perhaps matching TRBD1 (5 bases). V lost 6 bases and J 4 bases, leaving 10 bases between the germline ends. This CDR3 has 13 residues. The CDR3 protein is CASRTGTNQPQHF. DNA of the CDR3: TGTGCCAGCAGAACCGGGACGAATCAGCCCCAGCATTTT.

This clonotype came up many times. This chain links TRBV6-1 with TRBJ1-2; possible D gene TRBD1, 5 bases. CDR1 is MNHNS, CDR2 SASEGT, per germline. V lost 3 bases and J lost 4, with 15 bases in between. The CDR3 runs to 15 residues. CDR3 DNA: TGTGCCAGCAGTGAGGTTCCCGGACAAACCTATGGCTACACCTTC. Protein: CASSEVPGQTYGYTF.

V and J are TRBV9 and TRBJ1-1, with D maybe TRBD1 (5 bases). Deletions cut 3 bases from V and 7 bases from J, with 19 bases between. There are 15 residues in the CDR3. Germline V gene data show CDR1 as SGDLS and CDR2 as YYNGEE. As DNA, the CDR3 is TGTGCCAGCAGCGCAGGATTCGGGACTGCCTATGAAGCTTTCTTT. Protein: CASSAGFGTAYEAFF.

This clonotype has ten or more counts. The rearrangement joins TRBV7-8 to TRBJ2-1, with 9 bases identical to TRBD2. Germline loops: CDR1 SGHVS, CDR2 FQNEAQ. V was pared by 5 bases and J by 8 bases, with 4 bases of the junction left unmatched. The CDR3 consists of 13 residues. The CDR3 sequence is CASSGTSSYEQFF. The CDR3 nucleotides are TGTGCCAGCAGCGGGACTAGCTCTTATGAGCAGTTCTTC. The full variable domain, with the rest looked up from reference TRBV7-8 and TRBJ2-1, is GAGVSQSPRYKVAKRGQDVALRCDPISGHVSLFWYQQALGQGPEFLTYFQNEAQLDKSGLPSDRFFAERPEGSVSTLKIQRTQQEDSAVYLCASSGTSSYEQFFGPGTRLTVL.

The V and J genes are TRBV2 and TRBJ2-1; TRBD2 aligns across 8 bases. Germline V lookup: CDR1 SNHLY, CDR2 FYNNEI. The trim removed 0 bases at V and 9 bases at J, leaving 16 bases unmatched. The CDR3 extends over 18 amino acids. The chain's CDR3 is CASSEAGVSGRGPGEQFF. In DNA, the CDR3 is TGTGCCAGCAGTGAAGCGGGTGTAAGCGGGAGAGGGCCTGGTGAGCAGTTCTTC. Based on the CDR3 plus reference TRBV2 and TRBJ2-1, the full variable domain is EPEVTQTPSHQVTQMGQEVILRCVPISNHLYFYWYRQILGQKVEFLVSFYNNEISEKSEIFDDQFSVERPDGSNFTLKIRSTKLEDSAMYFCASSEAGVSGRGPGEQFFGPGTRLTVL.